These 18 T cell receptor beta chains share one sample of origin, sequenced in a study of cytomegalovirus exposure and HLA in healthy donors (dated by TCRdb to about 2017). The protocol used for the library was the immunoSEQ multiplex PCR assay. A mixture of 60 forward primers for TCR Vbeta segments and 13 reverse primers for TCR Jbeta segments was used in the multiplex PCR. TCRdb obtained this table from immuneACCESS and retained in-frame rearrangements with V and J assigned. These tables miss some clones; where compared with another copy, unresolved V genes account for less than half of the shortfall, and the remainder is unexplained. This sample is represented by approximately 150,000 clones; roughly 86% of them were singletons. The ten most abundant clones make up roughly 0.53% of the sample. Material for sequencing was PBMCs. The receptor source for this set is a middle-aged woman in good health and CMV-seronegative.

The chain combines TRBV6-6 with TRBJ2-6; D ambiguous. This CDR3 is built from 15 residues. Trimming left V 2 bases short and J 6 bases short, with 11 bases between. Per germline, CDR1 MNHNY and CDR2 SVGAGI (reference sequence). The CDR3 sequence is CASSYRYSEANVLTF. CDR3 DNA sequence: TGTGCCAGCAGTTACAGGTACAGTGAGGCCAACGTCCTGACTTTC.

The chain links TRBV5-1 to TRBJ2-7, with TRBD2 matching 14 bases. The CDR3 consists of 19 residues. Trimming took 2 bases from V and 2 from J; bases not matched to a gene: 12. The germline CDR1 and CDR2 sequences are SGHRS and YFSETQ. In DNA, the CDR3 is TGCGCCAGCAGCTTACAATCGACTAGCGGGAGGGCGAATACCTACGAGCAGTACTTC. Encoded protein: CASSLQSTSGRANTYEQYF.

This sequence joins TRBV7-6 and TRBJ2-5; possible D gene TRBD2, 7 bases. The J call may be in error: the DNA end matches TRBJ2-7 better. CDR3 length: 17 amino acids. The V gene's germline CDR1 is SGHVS and CDR2 FNYEAQ. The CDR3 DNA is TGTGCCAGCAGCTTAGCAGGGGGGGGCCTCAGCTCCTACGAGCAGTACTTC. Protein: CASSLAGGGLSSYEQYF.

The CDR3 protein is CASSLAGGITDTQYF. The CDR3 DNA reads TGTGCCAGCAGTCTAGCGGGAGGGATCACAGATACGCAGTATTTT. The rearrangement joins TRBV6-4 to TRBJ2-3; TRBD2 matches at 12 bases. The CDR3 covers 15 residues. The germline V gene has CDR1 MRHNA and CDR2 SNTAGT. J was trimmed by 2 bases and V by 5 bases; bases with no gene match: 2.

The chain joins TRBV5-4 to TRBJ2-1; 8 nucleotides match TRBD2. The junction had 9 bases not matched to a gene; V was cut back by 4 bases and J by 0 bases. Germline V gene sequence: CDR1 SGHNT, CDR2 YYREEE (reference sequence). This CDR3 has 17 residues. The CDR3 nucleotides are TGTGCCAGCAGCAGCAGGACTAGCCTCAGCTCCTACAATGAGCAGTTCTTC. Protein product: CASSSRTSLSSYNEQFF. Full variable domain (missing parts from reference TRBV5-4 and TRBJ2-1): ETGVTQSPTHLIKTRGQQVTLRCSSQSGHNTVSWYQQALGQGPQFIFQYYREEENGRGNFPPRFSGLQFPNYSSELNVNALELDDSALYLCASSSRTSLSSYNEQFFGPGTRLTVL.

The chain joins TRBV4-1 to TRBJ2-1; D remains ambiguous. The V end was cut by 4 bases, the J end by 5 bases, with 18 bases between. The V gene's germline CDR1 is MGHRA and CDR2 YSYEKL. This CDR3 is 16 amino acids long. The CDR3 loop reads CASSLPTSAGDNEQFF. CDR3 nucleotide sequence: TGCGCCAGCAGCCTCCCGACTTCCGCCGGAGACAATGAGCAGTTCTTC.

Notes on this clone: At one of its ends the junction is not consistent with the germline gene, which may arise from a read error. The chain employs TRBV7-9 and TRBJ2-3; no clear D gene. Germline-derived CDR1 and CDR2 are SEHNR and FQNEAQ (reference sequence). The CDR3 length is 11 residues. This chain's CDR3 is CSSSYSDTQYF. DNA of the CDR3: TGTTCCAGCAGCTACTCAGATACGCAGTATTTT. The whole variable domain, filled in from reference TRBV7-9 and TRBJ2-3, reads DTGVSQNPRHKITKRGQNVTFRCDPISEHNRLYWYRQTLGQGPEFLTYFQNEAQLEKSRLLSDRFSAERPKGSFSTLEIQRTEQGDSAMYLCSSSYSDTQYFGPGTRLTVL.

This sequence joins TRBV5-1 and TRBJ2-3; 9 bases match TRBD2. The CDR3 length is 16 residues. The ends lost 0 bases at V and 1 base at J; junction bases unmatched: 3. Germline values: CDR1 SGHRS, CDR2 YFSETQ. The CDR3 DNA reads as TGCGCCAGCAGCTTGGTCGCTAGCGGGGGCACAGATACGCAGTATTTT. Residues: CASSLVASGGTDTQYF.

CDR3 coding DNA: TGCGCCAGCGCACCGGGACTAAAGATGGCTGAGCAGTTCTTC. It codes for CASAPGLKMAEQFF. The rearrangement uses TRBV4-1 and TRBJ2-1, with 7 bases matching TRBD2. The CDR3 is 14 residues long. Germline V gene sequence: CDR1 MGHRA, CDR2 YSYEKL. Trimming took 8 bases from V and 9 from J; bases not matched to a gene: 13.

This clone has a handful of counts. V and J are TRBV5-1 and TRBJ2-5; 8 positions match TRBD2. The CDR3 has 16 amino acids. Per the germline V gene, CDR1 is SGHRS and CDR2 is YFSETQ. Trimming took 2 bases from V and 5 from J; bases not matched to a gene: 11. This chain's CDR3 is CASSLHSGKPGETQYF. The DNA of the CDR3 is TGCGCCAGCAGCTTACATAGCGGGAAGCCCGGGGAGACCCAGTACTTC.

The chain employs TRBV7-6 and TRBJ2-1, with D possibly matching TRBD1 (7 bases). Germline lookup yields CDR1 SGHVS and CDR2 FNYEAQ. The germline V and J ends were trimmed by 5 bases and 9 bases, with 17 bases remaining between them. The CDR3 covers 14 residues. The CDR3, as DNA: TGTGCCAGCAGCCCCCATCAGGGGGGATCTGAGCAGTTCTTC. It specifies CASSPHQGGSEQFF.

The chain couples TRBV10-1 to TRBJ2-6; TRBD2 might be the D (6 bases). In germline, CDR1 is WNHNN, CDR2 SYGVQD (reference sequence). V was cut by 2 bases and J by 1 base, with 6 bases left in between. The CDR3 spans 15 residues. The CDR3 nucleotides read TGCGCCAGCAGTGAGAGCGGGTCTGGGGCCAACGTCCTGACTTTC. It codes for CASSESGSGANVLTF.

This chain uses TRBV4-2 with TRBJ2-3; 11 positions match TRBD2. Germline CDR1 LGHNA, CDR2 YNFKEQ. CDR3 length: 17 amino acids. The ends lost 3 bases at V and 2 bases at J; junction bases unmatched: 7. The CDR3 here is CASSHSLAGGVTDTQYF. The CDR3 region has the DNA TGTGCCAGCAGCCATTCGTTAGCGGGAGGGGTCACAGATACGCAGTATTTT.

This sequence joins TRBV10-2 and TRBJ2-5, with 13 bases matching TRBD2. V dropped 6 bases and J dropped 4; count of bases not matched to a gene: 5. The germline V gene encodes CDR1 WSHSY and CDR2 SAAADI. The CDR3 has 15 residues. CDR3 sequence (DNA): TGCGCCAGCAGGGACGGACTAGCGGGAGCAGAGACCCAGTACTTC. This codes for CASRDGLAGAETQYF.

This clone was recorded only once. The chain links TRBV6-5 to TRBJ1-1, with 7 nucleotides matching TRBD1. This CDR3 spans 14 amino acids. The V gene's germline CDR1 is MNHEY and CDR2 SVGAGI. The J segment lost 4 bases and the V segment lost 7 bases, leaving 9 bases of the junction unmatched. Here the CDR3 DNA reads TGTGCCAGCAAAAGGGGGCAGTGGGGCACTGAAGCTTTCTTT. Protein sequence: CASKRGQWGTEAFF.

As for this clone: An end of the junction does not agree with germline; a read error may underlie this. The rearrangement joins TRBV7-9 to TRBJ2-7, with TRBD2 matching over 13 bases. Germline loops: CDR1 SEHNR, CDR2 FQNEAQ (reference sequence). This CDR3 is 18 amino acids long. The CDR3 loop reads CSSSRTSGSVRASYEQYF. CDR3 in DNA: TGTTCCAGCAGCCGGACTAGCGGGAGCGTTCGGGCGTCCTACGAGCAGTACTTC.

This clone was seen once. The chain has TRBV7-2 and TRBJ1-1, with a weak D call TRBD1 (5 bases). Germline V gene lookup returns CDR1 SGHTA and CDR2 FQGNSA. Deletions cut 0 bases from V and 0 bases from J, with 8 bases between. The CDR3 spans 15 residues. The CDR3 loop reads CASSLAVGVNTEAFF. CDR3 DNA: TGTGCCAGCAGCTTAGCCGTAGGGGTGAACACTGAAGCTTTCTTT.

The chain links TRBV5-1 to TRBJ1-2, with TRBD1 as a possible D gene (5 bases). Trimming removed 0 bases at V and 3 bases at J, with 9 bases between. Germline-derived CDR1 and CDR2 are SGHRS and YFSETQ. This CDR3 region has 14 residues. The CDR3 bases are TGCGCCAGCAGCTTGGTGTGGGGGGACTATGGCTACACCTTC. Translating gives CASSLVWGDYGYTF.